This paragraph reports one TCR beta chain. Its antigen is not known. This specimen belongs to a study of cytomegalovirus exposure and HLA in healthy donors. Broader study findings: A further, later analysis showed that HLA-associated TCR beta chains (compared with equally common others) were more clonally expanded. Common viral pathogens (according to a later analysis) appeared linked to several of the most significant clusters. Within a later analysis, the majority of CMV-associated TCR beta chains appeared HLA-restricted. DRB1 showed the most TCR associations and HLA-C the fewest in a later analysis, as rates varied by HLA locus.

Researchers ran the PCR with 60 Vbeta and 13 Jbeta primers. Profiling relied on immunoSEQ multiplex PCR, and the TCRdb table lists in-frame clones only, not all of them. The sample has over 50,000 clones, approximately 89% seen once; the top ten hold less than 1.5%. Between the trimmed V and J ends, which lost 0 bases and 2 bases, there was a span of 5 bases. CDR3 length: 14 residues. Germline V gene lookup returns CDR1 WNHNN and CDR2 SYGVQD (reference sequence). Material for sequencing was PBMCs. The chain uses TRBV10-1 and TRBJ1-3, with D unresolved. The TCR comes from a man between 18 and 35 years old in good health and CMV-seronegative. CDR3 amino acids: CASSESGAGNTIYF. The DNA of the CDR3 is TGCGCCAGCAGTGAGTCCGGGGCTGGAAACACCATATATTTT.